The rows below give T cell receptor beta chains drawn from one sample of a study of control samples from healthy donors and cancer patients. TCRdb keeps only in-frame clones here, not all; method: immunoSEQ multiplex PCR. The sample lists roughly 170,000 clones; more than 90% were seen once. Sequencing was performed on blood. Source of these receptors: a woman in her thirties or forties in good health. CDR3s include the opening cysteine and the closing phenylalanine or tryptophan.

TRBV27	TRBJ1-5	CASRAKTGITYHSNQPQHF
TRBV6-2/TRBV6-3	TRBJ1-1	CASSFGWGYMNTEAFF
TRBV19	TRBJ1-2	CASSRVVGPNYGYTF
TRBV7-9	TRBJ2-7	CASSSRQGKEQYF
TRBV10-3	TRBJ2-2	CAISEGRGNTGELFF
TRBV10-1	TRBJ2-2	CASSRIAGAGELFF
TRBV3-1/TRBV3-2	TRBJ1-1	CASSLGGANTEAFF
TRBV6-1	TRBJ1-2	CASSEATAFYGYTF
TRBV10-1	TRBJ1-5	CASSSGRPQHF
TRBV5-1	TRBJ2-1	CASSPLAGDNEQFF
TRBV7-2	TRBJ1-6	CASSLGGQRITSPLHF
TRBV3-1/TRBV3-2	TRBJ2-2	CASSPRSNTGELFF
TRBV27	TRBJ1-2	CASSLSDPLGYTF
TRBV12-5	TRBJ2-5	CASGFGPAGTGSQETQYF
TRBV11-2	TRBJ2-3	CASSLVVEGRDTQYF
TRBV2	TRBJ2-5	CASRSREGAGETQYF
TRBV12-3/TRBV12-4	TRBJ1-1	CASRWDTEAFF
TRBV11-2	TRBJ1-1	CASTSGRLNTEAFF
TRBV18	TRBJ1-1	CASSPTGSNTEAFF
TRBV6-2/TRBV6-3	TRBJ2-1	CASSLAGDVFF
TRBV19	TRBJ2-2	CASERGGTGELFF
TRBV6-6	TRBJ2-7	CASSPHQGPEQYF
TRBV28	TRBJ2-7	CASSLRLGFYEQYF
TRBV5-1	TRBJ1-1	CASSDREGGLAFF
TRBV5-1	TRBJ1-1	CASSLSRIGTEAFF
TRBV5-1	TRBJ1-4	CASSLRPGTPNEKLFF
TRBV6-5	TRBJ2-3	CASGKFSTGSDTQYF
TRBV11-2	TRBJ1-2	CASSSDHWGGYTF
TRBV12-5	TRBJ2-1	CASGHSTSGQNNEQFF
TRBV2	TRBJ1-2	CASHTIANYGYTF
TRBV4-1	TRBJ1-4	CASSQVGIGHANEKLFF
TRBV11-3	TRBJ2-2	CASSLADTGELFF
TRBV7-9	TRBJ2-6	CASSFPSGANVLTF
TRBV6-6	TRBJ1-3	CATGQFSGNTIYF
TRBV5-1	TRBJ2-7	CASSLAGSAYEQYF
TRBV3-1/TRBV3-2	TRBJ1-1	CASSKNAEAFF
TRBV19	TRBJ1-2	CASTITGLTNYGYTF
TRBV11-2	TRBJ2-3	CASSSSGDTQYF
TRBV10-1	TRBJ2-3	CAMGGPSTDTQYF
TRBV4-2	TRBJ1-1	CASSRGQEAFF
TRBV3-1/TRBV3-2	TRBJ2-5	CASSLAALEGKTQYF
TRBV7-2	TRBJ2-1	CASSLEWADEQFF
TRBV7-6	TRBJ2-2	CASSLRGDAYGELFF
TRBV28	TRBJ1-2	CASSSSPGTGEYGYTF
TRBV16	TRBJ2-7	CASSLDSLYEQYF
TRBV29-1	TRBJ2-3	CSVSGSGTDTQYF
TRBV5-1	TRBJ2-5	CASSSLAGGQETQYF
TRBV23-1	TRBJ1-3	CASSQSRAGGNTIYF